The clone carrying this TCR beta chain appeared a few times. What it recognizes is unknown. The sample's time point: patch test 1, 2 weeks after DPC sensitization. Treatment specified: therapeutic diphenylcyclopropenone sensitization with weekly scalp DPC. Using its own MiXCR run on the RACE reads, TCRdb lists one record per CDR3 protein. The sample contains tens of thousands of distinct CDR3 sequences, over 9.5% of which appear only once. The data originate from a study of human T cells and chemical hapten exposure. Germline V gene lookup returns CDR1 SGHVS and CDR2 FNYEAQ. CDR3 size: 15 residues. V dropped 0 bases and J dropped 1; count of bases not matched to a gene: 2. Study findings and constraints: Patch test scores rose with PT1 expanded TCR counts, a positive correlation. Large CDR3 similarity clusters arose significantly more often from expanded TCRs than from controls.

The material sequenced was whole blood, taken in connection with sensitization to the hapten diphenylcyclopropenone (DPC). This TCR came from a man aged 40-50 years with alopecia areata. Some clones in this sample may be carry-over from other donors' samples. The gene calls are TRBV7-6 and TRBJ2-5; TRBD2 matches at 7 bases. The CDR3 is CASSLAPSGQETQYF. The CDR3 DNA follows: TGTGCCAGCAGCTTAGCTCCTAGCGGCCAAGAGACCCAGTACTTC. Filled out from reference TRBV7-6 and TRBJ2-5, the complete variable domain reads GAGVSQSPRYKVTKRGQDVALRCDPISGHVSLYWYRQALGQGPEFLTYFNYEAQQDKSGLPNDRFSAERPEGSISTLTIQRTEQRDSAMYRCASSLAPSGQETQYFGPGTRLLVL.